These 10 T cell receptor beta chains originate from one sample sequenced in a study of T cells in Graves' hyperthyroidism and ophthalmopathy. Amplification targeted TCR beta CDR3 regions from RNA transcripts. HTBI primers were used for first-round RT-PCR of the TCR CDR3. TCRdb re-called the multiplex PCR reads through MiXCR, storing one row per CDR3 protein. The sample consists of some 570,000 distinct CDR3 sequences, 14% of them appearing once. The material sequenced was blood. These receptors all stem from a woman aged 18 to 35 with Graves' ophthalmopathy.

At least ten counts were recorded for this clonotype. The V and J genes are TRBV19 and TRBJ2-1; 7 bases are shared with TRBD1. After removal of 4 bases from V and 7 bases from J, the junction contained 4 bases not matched to a gene. This CDR3 is 13 amino acids long. CDR1 is LNHDA and CDR2 is SQIVND in the germline V gene (reference sequence). The CDR3 reads CASSTRTGNEQFF. The CDR3 bases are TGTGCCAGTAGTACCAGGACAGGTAATGAGCAGTTCTTC.

The gene calls are TRBV3-1 and TRBJ2-7; 8 nucleotides match TRBD1. V trimming: 6 bases; J trimming: 6 bases; junction bases outside the gene matches: 4. Germline V CDR1 and CDR2: LGHDT, YNNKEL (reference sequence). The CDR3 loop spans 12 amino acids. The CDR3 DNA follows: TGTGCCAGCAGTGCAGGGGGCTTCGAGCAGTACTTC. Translating gives CASSAGGFEQYF.

This clonotype came up many times. This chain links TRBV11-2 with TRBJ2-2, with TRBD2 as a possible D gene (6 bases). Trimming removed 0 bases at V and 0 bases at J, with 11 bases between. CDR1 SGHAT and CDR2 FQNNGV come from the germline V gene. The CDR3 is 17 residues long. CDR3 residues: CASSLDKVAANTGELFF. The CDR3 bases are TGTGCCAGCAGCTTAGATAAGGTAGCGGCGAACACCGGGGAGCTGTTTTTT.

This clonotype came up a few times. The chain couples TRBV5-1 to TRBJ2-1; 10 nucleotides align to TRBD2. After removal of 4 bases from V and 3 bases from J, the junction contained 7 bases not matched to a gene. Germline V gene sequence: CDR1 SGHRS, CDR2 YFSETQ. This CDR3 is built from 16 residues. CDR3 nucleotides: TGCGCCAGCAGCCTAGAGCGGGGGGGTATCTACAATGAGCAGTTCTTC. Its protein product is CASSLERGGIYNEQFF.

This sequence joins TRBV4-1 and TRBJ1-1; 7 nucleotides agree with TRBD1. Germline trimming cut 4 bases from V and 3 bases from J; bases unmatched to any gene: 11. The CDR3 has 16 residues. The germline V gene encodes CDR1 MGHRA and CDR2 YSYEKL. The CDR3 loop reads CASSPFKGQLDTEAFF. As DNA, the CDR3 is TGCGCCAGCAGCCCATTTAAGGGACAGTTGGACACTGAAGCTTTCTTT.

The chain uses TRBV29-1 and TRBJ2-3; TRBD1 agrees at 7 bases. Germline V gene sequence: CDR1 SQVTM, CDR2 ANQGSEA. The CDR3 has 15 amino acids. After removal of 3 bases from V and 3 bases from J, the junction contained 9 bases not matched to a gene. The CDR3 nucleotides read TGCAGCGTTGAGGGTACAGGGGCGACTACAGATACGCAGTATTTT. This codes for CSVEGTGATTDTQYF.

In this sample, this clonotype turned up many times. This sequence joins TRBV7-3 and TRBJ2-1; D perhaps matches TRBD2 (6 bases). This CDR3 spans 16 amino acids. In germline, CDR1 is SGHTA, CDR2 FQGTGA. Trimming stripped 5 bases from V and 5 bases from J, with 19 bases between. CDR3 in DNA: TGTGCCAGCAGCCCGCAGGGTGGGAGGATGAACAATGAGCAGTTCTTC. This encodes CASSPQGGRMNNEQFF.

This clonotype occurred many times. This rearrangement joins TRBV20-1 to TRBJ2-1; TRBD1 or TRBD2 may be the D gene (7 bases each). Trimming cost V 5 bases and J 9 bases, with 14 bases left between them. The CDR3 loop spans 12 amino acids. Germline V gene sequence: CDR1 DFQATT, CDR2 SNEGSKA (reference sequence). The CDR3 loop reads CSAGTRGGEQFF. In nucleotides, the CDR3 is TGCAGTGCTGGAACCAGGGGGGGTGAGCAGTTCTTC.

The chain has TRBV6-5 and TRBJ1-1, with TRBD1 identical over 9 bases. With 2 bases clipped from V and 6 bases from J, the junction kept 1 base outside the gene matches. Germline V CDR1 and CDR2: MNHEY, SVGAGI. The CDR3 extends over 13 amino acids. Here the CDR3 reads CASSYRDRAEAFF. The CDR3 nucleotides read TGTGCCAGCAGTTACCGGGACAGGGCTGAAGCTTTCTTT.

This clonotype showed up many times. This chain joins TRBV30 and TRBJ2-6; 7 bases are a match to TRBD1. V dropped 4 bases and J dropped 7; count of bases not matched to a gene: 4. This CDR3 comprises 13 residues. The germline gives CDR1 GTSNPN, CDR2 SVGIG (reference sequence). CDR3 protein: CAWTNRGANVLTF. Written as DNA, the CDR3 is TGTGCCTGGACCAACAGGGGTGCCAACGTCCTGACTTTC.